This T cell receptor (beta chain) originates from a study of beta chain features in type 1 diabetes. General study results and limits: In every one of the four CD4+ subsets, TCRB CDR3s were moderately but significantly shorter in Type 1 diabetes patients. A potential PCR bias toward shorter templates would be equal in patient and control samples. Relative to healthy donors, patients appeared to have naive, central memory and Treg TCRB repertoires that were more similar. Fewer junction insertions and more nucleotide deletions appeared in type 1 diabetes patients.

This clone was seen a few times. The target antigen is unknown. Sequencing targeted expressed TCRB transcripts, as all isolated RNA had been reverse transcribed. The repertoire was sequenced with immunoSEQ multiplex PCR; TCRdb's copy has only in-frame clones and lacks some. Counted here are roughly 180,000 clones, roughly 7.1% occurring once; the ten biggest clones make up 0.94%. Purities in excess of 95% were seen in all sorted populations. CDR1 is MNHEY, CDR2 SVGAGI, per germline. The CDR3 runs 12 residues. V lost 8 bases, J lost 5 bases, and 13 bases lay in between. This TCR came from a woman aged 40-49 years with type 1 diabetes. This chain joins TRBV6-5 and TRBJ2-7, with D uncertain. Material for sequencing was central memory CD4+ T cells from blood. The CDR3 sequence is CASGPPPNEQYF. The DNA of the CDR3 is TGTGCCAGCGGCCCCCCGCCGAACGAGCAGTACTTC.